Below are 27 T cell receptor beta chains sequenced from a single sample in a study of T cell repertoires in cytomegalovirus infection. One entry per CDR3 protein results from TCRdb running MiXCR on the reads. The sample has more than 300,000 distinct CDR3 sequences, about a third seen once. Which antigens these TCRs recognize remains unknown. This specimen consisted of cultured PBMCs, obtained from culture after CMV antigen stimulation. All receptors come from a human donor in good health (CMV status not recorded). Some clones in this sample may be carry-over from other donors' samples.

The CDR3 is CASSNPRGFDNEQFF. The DNA of the CDR3 is TGTGCCAGCAGTAACCCGAGAGGGTTTGACAATGAGCAGTTCTTC. The chain carries TRBV12-3 or TRBV12-4 and TRBJ2-1; tentatively, D is TRBD2 (5 bases). With 5 bases removed from V and 5 bases from J, the gap between germline ends came to 16 bases. The CDR3 sequence is 15 residues long.

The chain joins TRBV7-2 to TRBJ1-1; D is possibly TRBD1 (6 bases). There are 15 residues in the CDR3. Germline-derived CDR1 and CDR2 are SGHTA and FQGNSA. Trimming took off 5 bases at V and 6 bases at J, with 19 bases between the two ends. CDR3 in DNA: TGTGCCAGCAGCCCCCAACAGGGAAGTGCGGCTGAAGCTTTCTTT. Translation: CASSPQQGSAAEAFF.

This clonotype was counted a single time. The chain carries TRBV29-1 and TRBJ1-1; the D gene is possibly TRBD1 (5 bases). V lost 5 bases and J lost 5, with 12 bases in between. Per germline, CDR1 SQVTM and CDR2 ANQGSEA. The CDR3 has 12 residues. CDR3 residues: CSVRDLGTEAFF. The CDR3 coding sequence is TGCAGCGTTAGGGACCTGGGAACTGAAGCTTTCTTT.

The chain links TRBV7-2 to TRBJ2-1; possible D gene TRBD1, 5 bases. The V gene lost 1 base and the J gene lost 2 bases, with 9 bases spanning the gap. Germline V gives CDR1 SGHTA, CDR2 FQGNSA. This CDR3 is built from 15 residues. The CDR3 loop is CASSLDGAAYNEQFF. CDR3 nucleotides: TGTGCCAGCAGCTTAGATGGGGCAGCCTACAATGAGCAGTTCTTC.

The CDR3 region is CATSESGLRETQYF. The CDR3 region has the DNA TGTGCCACCAGTGAATCGGGGCTGCGGGAGACCCAGTACTTC. The V and J genes are TRBV24-1 and TRBJ2-5; D could derive from TRBD1 or TRBD2 (5 bases each). The CDR3 totals 14 residues. The germline CDR1 and CDR2 sequences are KGHDR and SFDVKD. Trimming removed 4 bases from V and 5 bases from J, with 13 bases in between.

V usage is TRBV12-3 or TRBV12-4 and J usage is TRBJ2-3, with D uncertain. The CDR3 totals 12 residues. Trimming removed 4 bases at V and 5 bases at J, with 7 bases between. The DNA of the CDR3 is TGTGCCAGCAGTTGGTCTATAGATACGCAGTATTTT. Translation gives CASSWSIDTQYF.

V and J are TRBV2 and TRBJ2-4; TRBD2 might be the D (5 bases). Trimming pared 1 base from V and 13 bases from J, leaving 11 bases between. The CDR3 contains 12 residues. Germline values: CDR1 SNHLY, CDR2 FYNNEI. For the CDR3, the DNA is TGTGCCAGCAGTGAAGTGGACTCGGTGCAGTACTTC. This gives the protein CASSEVDSVQYF.

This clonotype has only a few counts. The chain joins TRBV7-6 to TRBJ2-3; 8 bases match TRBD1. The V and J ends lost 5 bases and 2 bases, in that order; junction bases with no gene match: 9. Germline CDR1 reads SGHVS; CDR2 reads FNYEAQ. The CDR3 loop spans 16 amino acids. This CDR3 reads CASSPGQGYPTDTQYF. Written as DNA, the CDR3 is TGTGCCAGCAGCCCCGGACAGGGCTATCCCACAGATACGCAGTATTTT.

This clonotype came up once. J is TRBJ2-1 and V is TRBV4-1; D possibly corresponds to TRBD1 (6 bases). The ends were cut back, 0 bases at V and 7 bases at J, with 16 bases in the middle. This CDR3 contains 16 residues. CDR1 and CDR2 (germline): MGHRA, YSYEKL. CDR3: CASSQDAQGRRNEQFF. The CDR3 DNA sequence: TGCGCCAGCAGCCAAGACGCCCAGGGGAGAAGGAATGAGCAGTTCTTC.

The CDR3 region has the DNA TGTGCCAGCAGCTTAGATTTCCCAGATACGCAGTATTTT. It encodes CASSLDFPDTQYF. The chain joins TRBV7-6 to TRBJ2-3; D is ambiguous. V lost 1 base and J lost 4, with 6 bases in between. Per germline, CDR1 SGHVS and CDR2 FNYEAQ. This CDR3 has 13 residues.

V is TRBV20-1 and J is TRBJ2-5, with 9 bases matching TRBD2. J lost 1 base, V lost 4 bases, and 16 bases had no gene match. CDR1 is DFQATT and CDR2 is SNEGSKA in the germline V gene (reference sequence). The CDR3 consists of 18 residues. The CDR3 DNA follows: TGCAGTGCTACTTCCCCAACCTATTGGCGGGAGGGCCAAGAGACCCAGTACTTC. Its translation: CSATSPTYWREGQETQYF.

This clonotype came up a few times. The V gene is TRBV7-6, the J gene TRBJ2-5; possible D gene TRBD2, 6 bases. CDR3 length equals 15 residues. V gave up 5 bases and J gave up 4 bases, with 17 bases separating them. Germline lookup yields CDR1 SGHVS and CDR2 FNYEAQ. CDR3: CASSQADGRPETQYF. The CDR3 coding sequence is TGTGCCAGCAGCCAAGCGGACGGGAGACCAGAGACCCAGTACTTC.

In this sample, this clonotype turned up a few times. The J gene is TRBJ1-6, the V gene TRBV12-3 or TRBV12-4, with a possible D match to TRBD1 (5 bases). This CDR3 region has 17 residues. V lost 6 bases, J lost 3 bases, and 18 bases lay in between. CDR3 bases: TGTGCCAGCAGCTACAGACAGTTCACCCTCTATAATTCACCCCTCCACTTT. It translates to CASSYRQFTLYNSPLHF.

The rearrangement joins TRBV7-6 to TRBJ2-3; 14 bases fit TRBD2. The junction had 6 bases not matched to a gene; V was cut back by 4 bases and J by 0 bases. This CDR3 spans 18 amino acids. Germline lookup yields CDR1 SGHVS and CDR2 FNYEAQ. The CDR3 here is CASSSWTSGGTSTDTQYF. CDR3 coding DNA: TGTGCCAGCAGCTCCTGGACTAGCGGGGGGACTAGCACAGATACGCAGTATTTT. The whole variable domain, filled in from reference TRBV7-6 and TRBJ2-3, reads GAGVSQSPRYKVTKRGQDVALRCDPISGHVSLYWYRQALGQGPEFLTYFNYEAQQDKSGLPNDRFSAERPEGSISTLTIQRTEQRDSAMYRCASSSWTSGGTSTDTQYFGPGTRLTVL.

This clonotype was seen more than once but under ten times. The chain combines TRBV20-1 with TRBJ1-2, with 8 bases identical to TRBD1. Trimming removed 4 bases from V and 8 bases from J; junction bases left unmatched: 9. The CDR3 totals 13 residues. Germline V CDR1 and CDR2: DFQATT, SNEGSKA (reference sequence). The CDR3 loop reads CSATDGQGRGYTF. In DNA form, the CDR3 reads TGCAGTGCTACCGACGGACAGGGTAGAGGCTACACCTTC.

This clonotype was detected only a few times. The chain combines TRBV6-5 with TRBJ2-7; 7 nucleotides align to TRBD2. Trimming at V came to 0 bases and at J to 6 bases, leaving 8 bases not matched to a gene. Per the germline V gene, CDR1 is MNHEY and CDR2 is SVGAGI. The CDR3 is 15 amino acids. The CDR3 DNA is TGTGCCAGCAGTTACTCGACTCTAGCGGAGACCGAGCAGTACTTC. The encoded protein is CASSYSTLAETEQYF.

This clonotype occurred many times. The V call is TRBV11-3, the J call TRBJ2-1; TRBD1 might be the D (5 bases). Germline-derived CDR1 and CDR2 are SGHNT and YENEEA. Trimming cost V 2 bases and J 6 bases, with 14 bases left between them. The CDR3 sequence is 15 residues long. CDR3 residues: CASSLRPGSGNEQFF. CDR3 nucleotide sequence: TGTGCCAGCAGCTTAAGGCCAGGGTCCGGCAATGAGCAGTTCTTC.

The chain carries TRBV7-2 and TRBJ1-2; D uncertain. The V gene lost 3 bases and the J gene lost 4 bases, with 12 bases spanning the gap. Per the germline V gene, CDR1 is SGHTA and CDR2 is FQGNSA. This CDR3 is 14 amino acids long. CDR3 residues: CASSFVEVLYGYTF. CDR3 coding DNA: TGTGCCAGCAGCTTTGTAGAGGTACTCTATGGCTACACCTTC.

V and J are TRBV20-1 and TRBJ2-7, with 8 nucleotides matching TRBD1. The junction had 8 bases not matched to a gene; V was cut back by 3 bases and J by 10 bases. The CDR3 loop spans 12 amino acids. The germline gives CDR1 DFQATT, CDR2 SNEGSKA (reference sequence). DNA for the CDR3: TGCAGTGCTAGTGTACCAGGGGGCGATCAGTACGTC. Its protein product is CSASVPGGDQYV.

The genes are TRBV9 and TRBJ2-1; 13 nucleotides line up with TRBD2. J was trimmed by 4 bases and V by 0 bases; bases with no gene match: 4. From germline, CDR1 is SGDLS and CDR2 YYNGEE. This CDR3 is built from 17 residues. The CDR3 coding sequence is TGTGCCAGCAGCGTAGCCCCGGGACTAGCGGGGTACAATGAGCAGTTCTTC. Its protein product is CASSVAPGLAGYNEQFF. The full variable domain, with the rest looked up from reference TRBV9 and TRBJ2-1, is DSGVTQTPKHLITATGQRVTLRCSPRSGDLSVYWYQQSLDQGLQFLIQYYNGEERAKGNILERFSAQQFPDLHSELNLSSLELGDSALYFCASSVAPGLAGYNEQFFGPGTRLTVL.

Here the CDR3 reads CASSEGLAGGPQYF. As DNA, the CDR3 is TGTGCCAGCAGCGAGGGACTAGCGGGAGGCCCGCAGTATTTT. The chain joins TRBV2 to TRBJ2-3; 15 bases align to TRBD2. This CDR3 is built from 14 residues. The germline V gene encodes CDR1 SNHLY and CDR2 FYNNEI. V gave up 6 bases and J gave up 10 bases; unmatched junction bases: 5.

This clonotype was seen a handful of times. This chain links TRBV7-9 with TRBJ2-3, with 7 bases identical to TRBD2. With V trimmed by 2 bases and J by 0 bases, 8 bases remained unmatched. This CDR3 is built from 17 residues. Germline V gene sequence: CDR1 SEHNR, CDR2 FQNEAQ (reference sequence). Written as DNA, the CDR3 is TGTGCCAGCAGCTTACGTCGGGATAGCGGGAGCACAGATACGCAGTATTTT. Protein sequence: CASSLRRDSGSTDTQYF.

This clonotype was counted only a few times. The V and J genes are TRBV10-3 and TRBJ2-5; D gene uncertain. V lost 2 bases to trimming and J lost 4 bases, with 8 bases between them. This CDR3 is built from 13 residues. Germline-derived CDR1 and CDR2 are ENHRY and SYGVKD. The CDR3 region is CAISEGVAETQYF. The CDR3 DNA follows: TGTGCCATCAGTGAGGGGGTCGCAGAGACCCAGTACTTC.

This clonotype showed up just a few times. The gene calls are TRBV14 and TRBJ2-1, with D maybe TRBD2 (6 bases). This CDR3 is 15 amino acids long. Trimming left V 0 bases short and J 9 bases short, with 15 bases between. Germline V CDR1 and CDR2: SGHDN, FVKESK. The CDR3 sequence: CASSQDPRGIAEQFF. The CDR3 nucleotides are TGTGCCAGCAGCCAAGACCCCCGGGGGATAGCTGAGCAGTTCTTC.

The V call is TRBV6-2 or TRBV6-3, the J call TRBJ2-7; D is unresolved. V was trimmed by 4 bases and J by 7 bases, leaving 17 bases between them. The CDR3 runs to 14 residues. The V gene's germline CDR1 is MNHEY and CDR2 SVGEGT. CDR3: CASSSNPTSREQYV. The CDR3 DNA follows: TGTGCCAGCAGTTCCAACCCGACTTCACGGGAGCAGTACGTC.

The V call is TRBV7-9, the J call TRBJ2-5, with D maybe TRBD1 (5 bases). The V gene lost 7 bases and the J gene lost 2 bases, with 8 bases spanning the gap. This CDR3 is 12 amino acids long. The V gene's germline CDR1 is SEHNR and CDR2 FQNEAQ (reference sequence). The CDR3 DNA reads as TGTGCCAGCACTCAGGGTCAAGAGACCCAGTACTTC. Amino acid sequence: CASTQGQETQYF.

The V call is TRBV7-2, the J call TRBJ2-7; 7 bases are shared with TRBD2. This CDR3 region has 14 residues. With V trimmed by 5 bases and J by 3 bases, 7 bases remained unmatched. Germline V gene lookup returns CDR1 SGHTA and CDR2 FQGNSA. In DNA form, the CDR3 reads TGTGCCAGCAGCGGGGGGGGGGGTTTCTACGAGCAGTACTTC. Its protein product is CASSGGGGFYEQYF.